These T cell receptor beta chains were read from a single sample in a study of cytotoxic CD8 clonotypes in ibrutinib-treated CLL. Profiled with immunoSEQ multiplex PCR; TCRdb holds only in-frame clones, not every one. Of 200,000 to 250,000 clones in the sample, 70% were seen once. Sequences were derived from PBMCs, sampled after 24 months of ibrutinib treatment. These receptors came from a human donor with chronic lymphocytic leukemia. The CDR3 runs from the conserved cysteine through the conserved F or W. The order of the fields is V gene, J gene, clone size, D gene, CDR3 protein, CDR3 DNA. D genes are given only for firm matches. The size of a clone is reported for some rows only, either as once, few or many, or as a class for expanded clones.

TRBV27	TRBJ2-3	NA	NA	CASSPSGLLGPDTQYF	TGTGCCAGCAGTCCCTCGGGACTGTTGGGTCCAGATACGCAGTATTTT
TRBV6-5	TRBJ1-1	NA	TRBD1	CASRQGATEAFF	TGTGCCAGCAGACAGGGGGCAACTGAAGCTTTCTTT
TRBV19	TRBJ2-7	NA	TRBD2	CASSAPGAGVSEQYF	TGTGCCAGTAGTGCCCCCGGAGCGGGAGTTAGCGAGCAGTACTTC
TRBV2	TRBJ2-7	NA	TRBD2	CASTLAGLKTAEQYF	TGTGCCAGCACTTTAGCGGGCCTCAAAACCGCCGAGCAGTACTTC
TRBV7-3	TRBJ2-5	NA	TRBD2	CASSLSGGVLETQYF	TGTGCCAGCAGCCTCTCGGGGGGAGTTCTAGAGACCCAGTACTTC
TRBV6-5	TRBJ2-2	NA	NA	CASSSLQADTGELFF	TGTGCCAGCAGTTCATTACAGGCCGACACCGGGGAGCTGTTTTTT
TRBV5-1	TRBJ1-1	few	TRBD1	CASSPEDRGRAFF	TGCGCCAGCAGCCCAGAAGACAGGGGAAGAGCTTTCTTT
TRBV28	TRBJ2-5	few	TRBD1	CASSLSGGMRETQYF	TGTGCCAGCAGTTTATCAGGGGGCATGCGGGAGACCCAGTACTTC
TRBV28	TRBJ2-5	NA	NA	CASRDPRGHWVGETQYF	TGTGCCAGCAGGGACCCCCGGGGACACTGGGTAGGAGAGACCCAGTACTTC
TRBV11-3	TRBJ1-1	NA	TRBD1	CASSKRDRVTEAFF	TGTGCCAGCAGTAAACGGGACAGGGTCACTGAAGCTTTCTTT
TRBV28	TRBJ1-2	few	NA	CASRSGEDGYTF	TGTGCCAGCAGGTCGGGGGAGGATGGCTACACCTTC
TRBV9	TRBJ1-2	NA	NA	CASSPGPRDLLGYTF	TGTGCCAGCAGCCCGGGGCCGCGGGACCTCCTTGGCTACACCTTC
TRBV7-9	TRBJ2-7	NA	NA	CASSQTTGVGYEQYF	TGTGCCAGCAGCCAAACGACTGGGGTTGGCTACGAGCAGTACTTC
TRBV19	TRBJ2-2	NA	TRBD2	CASSSGRASGELFF	TGTGCCAGTAGTAGCGGGAGGGCCTCCGGGGAGCTGTTTTTT
TRBV11-2	TRBJ1-5	once	TRBD1	CASSPQGDQPQHF	TGTGCCAGCAGCCCACAGGGGGATCAGCCCCAGCATTTT
TRBV6-1	TRBJ2-7	NA	NA	CASSERTDRSYEQYF	TGTGCCAGCAGTGAACGGACAGATCGCTCCTACGAGCAGTACTTC
TRBV5-4	TRBJ2-1	NA	NA	CASSLDNGPNEQFF	TGTGCCAGCAGCTTGGACAACGGACCTAATGAGCAGTTCTTC
TRBV5-8	TRBJ1-1	NA	TRBD1	CASSFHRGQVTEAFF	TGTGCCAGCAGCTTTCACAGGGGGCAGGTCACTGAAGCTTTCTTT
TRBV6-6	TRBJ2-1	NA	NA	CASSYRTVDEQFF	TGTGCCAGCAGTTACCGGACAGTGGATGAGCAGTTCTTC
TRBV27	TRBJ2-5	NA	TRBD1	CATQDRVSETQYF	TGTGCCACGCAGGACAGGGTCTCAGAGACCCAGTACTTC
TRBV28	TRBJ1-3	once	NA	CASSRRGGGNTIYF	TGTGCCAGCAGCCGACGAGGGGGTGGAAACACCATATATTTT
TRBV30	TRBJ2-7	NA	TRBD1	CAWGQDLSYEQYF	TGTGCCTGGGGACAGGACCTCTCCTACGAGCAGTACTTC
TRBV10-3	TRBJ2-7	NA	TRBD1	CAISPNGQGGAYEQYF	TGTGCCATCAGCCCCAACGGACAGGGTGGGGCCTACGAGCAGTACTTC
TRBV28	TRBJ1-1	NA	NA	CASSLHLEGTTEAFF	TGTGCCAGCAGTTTACACTTAGAAGGGACAACTGAAGCTTTCTTT
TRBV10-3	TRBJ2-7	NA	NA	CAIRGGSYEQYF	TGTGCCATTAGGGGGGGGTCCTACGAGCAGTACTTC
TRBV4-2	TRBJ1-2	NA	TRBD1	CASSHRQGFEGYTF	TGTGCCAGCAGCCACCGACAGGGGTTTGAGGGCTACACCTTC
TRBV11-3	TRBJ2-2	NA	NA	CASGINTGELFF	TGTGCCAGCGGGATAAACACCGGGGAGCTGTTTTTT
TRBV28	TRBJ1-2	NA	NA	CASSTPSTNYGYTF	TGTGCCAGCAGCACCCCTTCAACTAACTATGGCTACACCTTC
TRBV6-5	TRBJ1-2	NA	NA	CASSYGASYGYTF	TGTGCCAGCAGTTACGGGGCGTCCTATGGCTACACCTTC
TRBV7-9	TRBJ1-3	few	NA	CASSLEDTIYF	TGTGCCAGCAGCTTAGAGGACACCATATATTTT
TRBV6-6	TRBJ2-7	few	TRBD2	CASSHTLAGGPYEQYF	TGTGCCAGCAGCCATACCCTAGCGGGAGGGCCCTACGAGCAGTACTTC
TRBV7-9	TRBJ1-5	few	NA	CASSLDSRGDQPQHF	TGTGCCAGCAGCCTGGACTCAAGGGGCGATCAGCCCCAGCATTTT
TRBV7-9	TRBJ1-5	NA	NA	CASSDERMRNQPQHF	TGTGCCAGCAGCGACGAGAGGATGCGCAATCAGCCCCAGCATTTT
TRBV30	TRBJ2-3	NA	NA	CAWSVGLGQTGLPDTQYF	TGTGCCTGGAGTGTCGGGCTGGGGCAAACCGGACTCCCAGATACGCAGTATTTT
TRBV13	TRBJ2-7	NA	NA	CASSLRDESSYEQYF	TGTGCCAGCAGCTTAAGGGACGAGAGCTCCTACGAGCAGTACTTC
TRBV7-3	TRBJ1-1	NA	NA	CASSLLTVMNTEAFF	TGTGCCAGCAGCTTATTGACGGTGATGAACACTGAAGCTTTCTTT
TRBV30	TRBJ2-1	few	NA	CAWSGRGPYNEQFF	TGTGCCTGGAGCGGGAGAGGCCCCTACAATGAGCAGTTCTTC
TRBV7-9	TRBJ2-7	NA	TRBD2	CASSMGLAGGFSYEQYF	TGTGCCAGCAGCATGGGACTAGCGGGAGGTTTTTCCTACGAGCAGTACTTC
TRBV2	TRBJ2-1	NA	TRBD2	CASSNGLAGGNEQFF	TGTGCCAGCAGTAACGGACTAGCGGGAGGCAATGAGCAGTTCTTC
TRBV7-9	TRBJ2-7	few	NA	CASSPGGDGEQYF	TGTGCCAGCAGCCCTGGGGGAGACGGGGAGCAGTACTTC
TRBV5-1	TRBJ1-1	NA	NA	CASSVSHTEAFF	TGCGCCAGCAGCGTCAGCCACACTGAAGCTTTCTTT
TRBV27	TRBJ2-7	NA	NA	CASSYSGSYEQYF	TGTGCCAGCAGTTATTCTGGATCCTACGAGCAGTACTTC
TRBV6-5	TRBJ1-5	NA	NA	CASSQQGFGDQPQHF	TGTGCCAGCAGTCAGCAGGGGTTTGGGGATCAGCCCCAGCATTTT
TRBV30	TRBJ2-1	NA	NA	CAWSVNTNEQFF	TGTGCCTGGAGTGTAAACACTAATGAGCAGTTCTTC
TRBV5-1	TRBJ2-2	once	NA	CASSFRATGELFF	TGCGCCAGCAGCTTCAGGGCCACCGGGGAGCTGTTTTTT
TRBV5-6	TRBJ2-1	NA	NA	CASSLLRSSYNEQFF	TGTGCCAGCAGCTTGTTGCGGAGCTCCTACAATGAGCAGTTCTTC
TRBV27	TRBJ2-2	NA	NA	CASSRVPNTGELFF	TGTGCCAGCAGCCGAGTCCCGAACACCGGGGAGCTGTTTTTT
TRBV18	TRBJ2-7	few	TRBD1	CASSSGTGGAEQYF	TGTGCCAGCTCAAGCGGGACAGGGGGCGCCGAGCAGTACTTC
TRBV25-1	TRBJ2-5	NA	TRBD2	CASSPGLAGVGETQYF	TGTGCCAGCAGTCCCGGACTAGCGGGAGTAGGAGAGACCCAGTACTTC
TRBV9	TRBJ2-2	NA	TRBD2	CASSVAAGASGELFF	TGTGCCAGCAGCGTAGCGGCGGGAGCATCAGGGGAGCTGTTTTTT
TRBV19	TRBJ2-1	NA	TRBD1	CATRGTGRNEQFF	TGTGCCACCAGAGGGACAGGGAGGAATGAGCAGTTCTTC
TRBV7-9	TRBJ2-1	NA	NA	CASSPSLGLTDNEQFF	TGTGCCAGCAGCCCGAGTCTAGGACTAACTGACAATGAGCAGTTCTTC